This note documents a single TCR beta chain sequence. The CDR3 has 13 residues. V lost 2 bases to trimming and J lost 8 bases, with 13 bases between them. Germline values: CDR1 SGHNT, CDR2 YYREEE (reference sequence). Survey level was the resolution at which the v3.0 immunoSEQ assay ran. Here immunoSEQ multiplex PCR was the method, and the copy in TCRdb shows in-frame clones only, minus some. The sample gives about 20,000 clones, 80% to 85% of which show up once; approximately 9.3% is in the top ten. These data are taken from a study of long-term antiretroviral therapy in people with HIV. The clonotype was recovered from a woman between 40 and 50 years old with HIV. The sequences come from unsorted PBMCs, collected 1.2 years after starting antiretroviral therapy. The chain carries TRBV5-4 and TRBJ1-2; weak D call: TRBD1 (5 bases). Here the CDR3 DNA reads TGTGCCAGCAGCTTCCGCGGGGGGTGGGGCTACACCTTC. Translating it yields CASSFRGGWGYTF.